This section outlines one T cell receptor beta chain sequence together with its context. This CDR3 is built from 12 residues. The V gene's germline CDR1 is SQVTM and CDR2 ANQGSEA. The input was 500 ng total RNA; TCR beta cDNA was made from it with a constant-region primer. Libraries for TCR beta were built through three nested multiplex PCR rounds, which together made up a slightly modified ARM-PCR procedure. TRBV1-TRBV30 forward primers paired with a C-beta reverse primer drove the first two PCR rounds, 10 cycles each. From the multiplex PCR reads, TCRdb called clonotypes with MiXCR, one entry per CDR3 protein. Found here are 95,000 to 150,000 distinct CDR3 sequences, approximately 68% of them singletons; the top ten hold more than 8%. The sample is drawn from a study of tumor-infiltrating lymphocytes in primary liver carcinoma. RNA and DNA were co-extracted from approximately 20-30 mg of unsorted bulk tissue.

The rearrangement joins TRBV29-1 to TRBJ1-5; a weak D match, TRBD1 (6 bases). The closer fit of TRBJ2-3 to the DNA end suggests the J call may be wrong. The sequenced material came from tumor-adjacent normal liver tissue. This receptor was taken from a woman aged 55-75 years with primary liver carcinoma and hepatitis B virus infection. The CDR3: CSVQGLNQSQYF. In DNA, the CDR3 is TGCAGCGTCCAGGGGCTCAATCAGTCCCAGTATTTT.